The entry below gives a single T cell receptor beta chain sequence along with its context. Its specificity is not known. Among all donors, each was a healthy Caucasian. The source of the sample is a study of identical twins. Study-wide points: Insertions were fewer in abundant cord blood beta clonotypes, whereas memory repertoires showed none of this pattern. The degree of excess twin sharing was weaker in beta out-of-frame sequences.

Germline V CDR1 and CDR2: MNHNS, SASEGT. V was pared by 3 bases and J by 5 bases, with 10 bases between. The CDR3 is 14 residues long. After template switching added a universal primer site, the resulting cDNA carried unique molecular identifiers. Via MiXCR, TCRdb re-called the 5' RACE reads, giving one row per CDR3 protein. The table has hundreds of thousands of distinct CDR3 sequences, about 7% seen once. This same sample was also taken into another study, of yellow fever vaccine responses in identical twins.

The material sequenced was memory (CD45RO+) T cells sorted from blood. The origin of this receptor is a woman aged 18-29 years in good health. The chain is built from TRBV6-1 and TRBJ2-2, with unresolved D. In nucleotides, the CDR3 is TGTGCCAGCAGTGAGCACGGTCGTACCGGGGAGCTGTTTTTT. Its translation: CASSEHGRTGELFF.